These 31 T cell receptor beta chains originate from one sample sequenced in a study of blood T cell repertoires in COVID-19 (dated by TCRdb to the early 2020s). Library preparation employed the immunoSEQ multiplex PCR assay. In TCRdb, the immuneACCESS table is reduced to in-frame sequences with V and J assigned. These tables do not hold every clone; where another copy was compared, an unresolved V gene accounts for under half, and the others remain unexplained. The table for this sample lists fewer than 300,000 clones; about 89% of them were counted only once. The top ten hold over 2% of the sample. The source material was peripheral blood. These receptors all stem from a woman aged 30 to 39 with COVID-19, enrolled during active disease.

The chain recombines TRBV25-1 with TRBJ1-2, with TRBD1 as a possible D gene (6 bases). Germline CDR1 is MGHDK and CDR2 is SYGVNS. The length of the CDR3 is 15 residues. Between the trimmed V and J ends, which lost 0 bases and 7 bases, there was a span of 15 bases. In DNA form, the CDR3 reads TGTGCCAGCAGTGAATATCTTGGGGAGGGGGTTGGCTACACCTTC. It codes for CASSEYLGEGVGYTF.

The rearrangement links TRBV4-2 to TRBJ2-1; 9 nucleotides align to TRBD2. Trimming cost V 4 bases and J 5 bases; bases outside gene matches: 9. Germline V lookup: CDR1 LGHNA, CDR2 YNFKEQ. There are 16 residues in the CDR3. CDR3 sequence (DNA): TGTGCCAGCAGCCCCGAACCGGGACTAGCAGACAATGAGCAGTTCTTC. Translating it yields CASSPEPGLADNEQFF.

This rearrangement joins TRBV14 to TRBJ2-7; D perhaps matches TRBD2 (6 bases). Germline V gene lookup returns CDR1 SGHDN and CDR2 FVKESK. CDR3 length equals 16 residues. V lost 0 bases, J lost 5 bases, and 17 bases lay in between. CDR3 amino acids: CASSQDPSREYHEQYF. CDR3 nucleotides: TGTGCCAGCAGCCAAGATCCCTCACGGGAGTACCACGAGCAGTACTTC.

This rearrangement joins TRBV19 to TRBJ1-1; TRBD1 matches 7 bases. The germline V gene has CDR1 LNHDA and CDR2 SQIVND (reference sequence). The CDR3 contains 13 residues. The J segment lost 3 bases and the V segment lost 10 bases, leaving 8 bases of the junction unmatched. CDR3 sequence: CATSQGKDTEAFF. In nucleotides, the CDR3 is TGTGCCACCTCACAGGGGAAAGACACTGAAGCTTTCTTT.

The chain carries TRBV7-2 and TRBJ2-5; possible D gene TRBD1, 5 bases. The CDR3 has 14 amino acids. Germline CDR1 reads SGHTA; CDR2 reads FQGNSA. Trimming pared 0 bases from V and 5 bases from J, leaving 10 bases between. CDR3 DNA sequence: TGTGCCAGCAGCTTAGCGACAGTGAGGGAGACCCAGTACTTC. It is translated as CASSLATVRETQYF.

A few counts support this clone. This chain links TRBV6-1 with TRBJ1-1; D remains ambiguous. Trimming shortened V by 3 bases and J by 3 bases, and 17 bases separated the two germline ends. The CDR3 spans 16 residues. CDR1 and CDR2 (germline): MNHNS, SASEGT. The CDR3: CASSDPLRGYDTEAFF. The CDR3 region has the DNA TGTGCCAGCAGTGACCCCCTTCGAGGGTACGACACTGAAGCTTTCTTT.

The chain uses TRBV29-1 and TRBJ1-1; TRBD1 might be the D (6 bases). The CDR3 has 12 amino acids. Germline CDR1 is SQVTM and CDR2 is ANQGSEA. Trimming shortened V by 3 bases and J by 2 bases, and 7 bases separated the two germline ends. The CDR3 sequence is CSVEGQNTEAFF. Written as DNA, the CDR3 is TGCAGCGTTGAGGGACAAAACACTGAAGCTTTCTTT.

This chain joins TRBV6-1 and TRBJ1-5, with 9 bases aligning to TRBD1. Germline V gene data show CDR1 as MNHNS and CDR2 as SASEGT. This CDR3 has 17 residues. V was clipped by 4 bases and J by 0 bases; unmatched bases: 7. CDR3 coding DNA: TGTGCCAGCAGTGGAAGCATACAGGGGGCTAGCAATCAGCCCCAGCATTTT. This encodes CASSGSIQGASNQPQHF.

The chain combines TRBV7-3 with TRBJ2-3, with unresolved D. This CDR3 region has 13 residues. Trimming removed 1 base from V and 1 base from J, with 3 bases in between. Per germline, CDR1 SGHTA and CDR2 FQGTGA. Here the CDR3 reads CASSLIGTDTQYF. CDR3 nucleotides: TGTGCCAGCAGCTTAATCGGCACAGATACGCAGTATTTT.

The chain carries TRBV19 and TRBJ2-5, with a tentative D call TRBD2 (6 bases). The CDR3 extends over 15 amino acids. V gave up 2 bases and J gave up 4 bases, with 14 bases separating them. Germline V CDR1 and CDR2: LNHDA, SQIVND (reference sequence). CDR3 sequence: CASSISPGDGETQYF. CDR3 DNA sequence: TGTGCCAGTAGTATATCTCCGGGAGACGGAGAGACCCAGTACTTC.

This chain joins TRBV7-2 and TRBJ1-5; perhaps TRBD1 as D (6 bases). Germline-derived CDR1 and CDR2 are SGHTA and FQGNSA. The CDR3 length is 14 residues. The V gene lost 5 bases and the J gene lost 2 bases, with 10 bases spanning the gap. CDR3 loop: CASSTRQGNQPQHF. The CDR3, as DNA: TGTGCCAGCAGCACCAGACAGGGCAATCAGCCCCAGCATTTT.

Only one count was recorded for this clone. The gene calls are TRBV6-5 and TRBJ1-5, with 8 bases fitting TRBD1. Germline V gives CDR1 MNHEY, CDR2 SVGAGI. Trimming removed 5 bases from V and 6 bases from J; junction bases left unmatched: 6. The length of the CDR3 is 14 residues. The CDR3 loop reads CASSTGQGSQPQHF. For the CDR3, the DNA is TGTGCCAGCAGTACCGGACAGGGTAGTCAGCCCCAGCATTTT.

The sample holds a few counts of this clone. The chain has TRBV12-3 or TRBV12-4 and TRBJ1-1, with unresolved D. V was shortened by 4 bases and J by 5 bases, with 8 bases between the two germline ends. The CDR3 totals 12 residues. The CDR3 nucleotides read TGTGCCAGCAGTTCGGGGAGAACTGAAGCTTTCTTT. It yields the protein CASSSGRTEAFF.

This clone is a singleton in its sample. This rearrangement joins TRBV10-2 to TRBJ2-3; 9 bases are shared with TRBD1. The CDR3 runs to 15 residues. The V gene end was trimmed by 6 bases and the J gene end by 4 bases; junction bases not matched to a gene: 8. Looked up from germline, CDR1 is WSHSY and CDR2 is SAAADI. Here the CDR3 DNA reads TGCGCCAGCAGAGCTCCGGGACAGGGAGCAGATACGCAGTATTTT. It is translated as CASRAPGQGADTQYF.

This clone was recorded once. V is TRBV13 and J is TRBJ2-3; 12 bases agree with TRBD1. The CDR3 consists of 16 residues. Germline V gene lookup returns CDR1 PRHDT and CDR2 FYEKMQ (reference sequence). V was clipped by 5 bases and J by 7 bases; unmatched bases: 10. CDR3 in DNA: TGTGCCAGCAGCCTTGGGACAGGGGGCGATTGGAATACGCAGTATTTT. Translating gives CASSLGTGGDWNTQYF. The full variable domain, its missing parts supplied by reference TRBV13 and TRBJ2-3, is AAGVIQSPRHLIKEKRETATLKCYPIPRHDTVYWYQQGPGQDPQFLISFYEKMQSDKGSIPDRFSAQQFSDYHSELNMSSLELGDSALYFCASSLGTGGDWNTQYFGPGTRLTVL.

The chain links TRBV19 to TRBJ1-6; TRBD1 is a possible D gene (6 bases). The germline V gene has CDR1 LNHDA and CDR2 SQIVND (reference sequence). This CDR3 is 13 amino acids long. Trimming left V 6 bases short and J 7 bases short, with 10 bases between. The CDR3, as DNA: TGTGCCAGTAGCACAGGGAAGAATTCACCCCTCCACTTT. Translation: CASSTGKNSPLHF.

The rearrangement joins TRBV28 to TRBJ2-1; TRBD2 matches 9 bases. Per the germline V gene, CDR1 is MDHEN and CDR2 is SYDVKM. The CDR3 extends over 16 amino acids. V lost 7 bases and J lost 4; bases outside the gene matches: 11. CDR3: CASTSSGSKGYNEQFF. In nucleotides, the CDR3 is TGTGCCAGCACCAGTAGCGGGAGTAAGGGGTACAATGAGCAGTTCTTC.

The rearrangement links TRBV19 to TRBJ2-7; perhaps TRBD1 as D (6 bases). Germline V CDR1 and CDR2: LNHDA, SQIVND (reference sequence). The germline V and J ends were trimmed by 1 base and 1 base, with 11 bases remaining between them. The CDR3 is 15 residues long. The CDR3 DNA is TGTGCCAGTAGTATAGGATTGGGGGCTTCCTACGAGCAGTACTTC. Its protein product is CASSIGLGASYEQYF.

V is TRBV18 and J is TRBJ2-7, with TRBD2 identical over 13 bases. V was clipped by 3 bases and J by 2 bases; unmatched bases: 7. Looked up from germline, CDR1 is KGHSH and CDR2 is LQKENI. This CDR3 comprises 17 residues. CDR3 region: CASSPSGTSGTTYEQYF. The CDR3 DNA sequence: TGTGCCAGCTCACCCTCCGGGACTAGCGGGACGACCTACGAGCAGTACTTC.

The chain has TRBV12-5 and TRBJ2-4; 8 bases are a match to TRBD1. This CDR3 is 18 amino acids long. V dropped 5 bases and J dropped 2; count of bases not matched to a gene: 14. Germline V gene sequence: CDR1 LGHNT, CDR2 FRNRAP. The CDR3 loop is CASGLKTSGGWSKNIQYF. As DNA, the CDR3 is TGTGCTAGTGGTCTAAAAACATCAGGGGGCTGGTCCAAAAACATTCAGTACTTC.

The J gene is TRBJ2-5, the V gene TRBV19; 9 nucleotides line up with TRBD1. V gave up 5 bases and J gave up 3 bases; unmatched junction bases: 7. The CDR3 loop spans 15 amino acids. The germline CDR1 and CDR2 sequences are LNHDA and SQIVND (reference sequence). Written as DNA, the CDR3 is TGTGCCAGTAGTGACCTTAGACAGGGGGAAGAGACCCAGTACTTC. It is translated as CASSDLRQGEETQYF.

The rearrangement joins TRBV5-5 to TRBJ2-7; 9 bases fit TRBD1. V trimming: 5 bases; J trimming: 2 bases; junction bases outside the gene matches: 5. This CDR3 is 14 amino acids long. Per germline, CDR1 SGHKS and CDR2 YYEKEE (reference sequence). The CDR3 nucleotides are TGTGCCAGCAGAACAGGGGGCCTCCCCTACGAGCAGTACTTC. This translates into CASRTGGLPYEQYF.

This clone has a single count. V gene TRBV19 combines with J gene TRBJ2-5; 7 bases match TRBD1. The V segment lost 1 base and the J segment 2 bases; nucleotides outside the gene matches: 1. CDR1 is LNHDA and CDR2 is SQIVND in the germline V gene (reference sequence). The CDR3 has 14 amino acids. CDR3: CASSIGGQQETQYF. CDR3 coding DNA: TGTGCCAGTAGTATAGGGGGACAGCAAGAGACCCAGTACTTC.

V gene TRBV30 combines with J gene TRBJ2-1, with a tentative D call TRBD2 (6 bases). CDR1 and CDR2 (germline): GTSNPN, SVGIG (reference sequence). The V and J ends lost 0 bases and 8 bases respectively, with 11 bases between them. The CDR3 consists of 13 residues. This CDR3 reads CAWSVISGDEQFF. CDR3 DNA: TGTGCCTGGAGTGTAATTAGCGGAGATGAGCAGTTCTTC.

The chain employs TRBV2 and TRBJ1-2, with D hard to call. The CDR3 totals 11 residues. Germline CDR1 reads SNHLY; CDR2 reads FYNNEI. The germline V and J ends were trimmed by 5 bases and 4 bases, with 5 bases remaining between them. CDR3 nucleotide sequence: TGTGCCAGCAGTCTAGTCTATGGCTACACCTTC. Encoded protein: CASSLVYGYTF.

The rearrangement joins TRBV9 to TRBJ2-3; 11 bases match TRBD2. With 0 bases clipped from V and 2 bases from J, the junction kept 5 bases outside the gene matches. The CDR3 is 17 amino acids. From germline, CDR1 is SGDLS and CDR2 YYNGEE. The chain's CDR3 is CASSVATTSGITDTQYF. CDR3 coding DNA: TGTGCCAGCAGCGTAGCTACGACTAGCGGGATCACAGATACGCAGTATTTT.

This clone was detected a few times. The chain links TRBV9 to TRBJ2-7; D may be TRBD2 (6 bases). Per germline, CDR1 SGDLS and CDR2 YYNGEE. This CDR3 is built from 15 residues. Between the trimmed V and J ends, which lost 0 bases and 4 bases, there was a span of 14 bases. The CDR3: CASSVEAGSAYEQYF. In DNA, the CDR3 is TGTGCCAGCAGCGTAGAGGCGGGGTCAGCTTACGAGCAGTACTTC.

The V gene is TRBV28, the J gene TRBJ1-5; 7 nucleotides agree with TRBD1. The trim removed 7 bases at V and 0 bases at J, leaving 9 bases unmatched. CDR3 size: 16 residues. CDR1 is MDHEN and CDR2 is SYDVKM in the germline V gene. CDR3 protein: CASKGGQLYSNQPQHF. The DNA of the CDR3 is TGTGCCAGCAAGGGGGGACAGCTCTATAGCAATCAGCCCCAGCATTTT.

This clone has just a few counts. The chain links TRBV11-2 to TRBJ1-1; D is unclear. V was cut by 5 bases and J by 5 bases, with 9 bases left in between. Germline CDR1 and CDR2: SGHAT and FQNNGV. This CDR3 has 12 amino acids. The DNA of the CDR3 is TGTGCCAGCAGCCATACAGCTACTGAAGCTTTCTTT. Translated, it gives CASSHTATEAFF.

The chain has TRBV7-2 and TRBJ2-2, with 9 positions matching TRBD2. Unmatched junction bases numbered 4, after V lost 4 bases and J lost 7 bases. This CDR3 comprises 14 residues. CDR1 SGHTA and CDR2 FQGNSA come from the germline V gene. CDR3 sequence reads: CASSWGLAGGELFF. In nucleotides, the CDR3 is TGTGCCAGCAGCTGGGGACTAGCTGGCGGGGAGCTGTTTTTT.

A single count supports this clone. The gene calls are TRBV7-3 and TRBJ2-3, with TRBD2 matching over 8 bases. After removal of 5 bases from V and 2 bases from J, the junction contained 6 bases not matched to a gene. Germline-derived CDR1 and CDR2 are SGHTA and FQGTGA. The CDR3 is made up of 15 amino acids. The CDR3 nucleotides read TGTGCCAGCAGCATTACGGGACTAGTCACAGATACGCAGTATTTT. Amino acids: CASSITGLVTDTQYF.